The text below deals with one T cell receptor beta chain. The antigen is unknown. The data stem from a study of T cells expressing NK-cell markers. No DNA is given; TCRdb re-called the 5' RACE reads and lists each CDR3 protein once. The data show more than 400,000 distinct CDR3 sequences, and the top ten clones hold about 7.3%. Points from the study as a whole: In a handful of donors, dominant clonotypes made up roughly 25-60.1% of CD3+CD56-NKG2C+ cells. NKG2C+ dominant clonotype frequencies in more than 5 donors were about 1.0-7.5% of CD8+ T cells.

Material for sequencing was blood T cells: a sorted CD56 or NKG2C T cell subset, CD4+ or CD8+ T cells, or bulk PBMC T cells (not recorded which). The clonotype was recovered from a woman between 18 and 70 years old in good health.

The CDR3 protein is CASSYVSGRASTYNEQFF. The chain is built from TRBV6-2 or TRBV6-3 and TRBJ2-1; TCRdb's D gene call, TRBD2, goes unchecked for lack of DNA. The CDR3 totals 18 residues. Per the germline V gene, CDR1 is MNHEY and CDR2 is SVGEGT.